This T cell receptor beta chain was recovered during a study of OX40 agonist ivuxolimab in advanced cancers. The wider study: The mean age was 60 years, ranging from about 20 to 90, with around four fifths of participants male. Whole-study findings and limits: Clonal expansion among partial responders at 0.1-3.0 mg/kg ranked near the lowest.

Any history of autoimmune disease or systemic immunosuppression disqualified patients. On cycle 4 day 1 and cycle 7 day 1, as well as at baseline, blood was sampled. There are 12 residues in the CDR3. Per the germline V gene, CDR1 is SGHRS and CDR2 is YFSETQ. V lost 3 bases and J 7 bases, leaving 8 bases between the germline ends. In the case of this clone: Its antigen is unidentified.

TCRdb keeps only in-frame clones here, not all; method: immunoSEQ multiplex PCR. The sample comprises some 90,000 clones, roughly 88% of which are singletons, and 0.3% to 0.4% rests with the top ten. Sequenced material: CD4+ or CD8+ T cells sorted from blood, taken in a trial of the OX40 agonist ivuxolimab. This TCR was sampled from an adult with an advanced solid tumor such as melanoma, head and neck, liver or kidney cancer. This chain connects TRBV5-1 to TRBJ2-1; D is ambiguous. CDR3 nucleotides: TGCGCCAGCAGCTCCCAGTGGAATGAGCAGTTCTTC. It specifies CASSSQWNEQFF.